This TCR beta chain was recorded in a study of blood T cell repertoires in COVID-19. For the study at large: The samples span acute and convalescent COVID-19 from the United States, Italy and Spain. In each case, the material was cDNA or gDNA derived from T cells, B-cell-depleted T cells, or PBMCs.

In the study's own analysis: Researchers report that nucleated cell counts were estimated from reference gene primer amplification. Sequenced by immunoSEQ multiplex PCR; TCRdb stores in-frame clones only, minus some. V and J calls and clone size are those listed in that table; D and trimming were worked out from the DNA. In the table there are about 200,000 clones, about nine tenths of which are singletons. Looked up from germline, CDR1 is SGHAT and CDR2 is FQNNGV. The CDR3 contains 14 residues. V shed 5 bases and J shed 7 bases, with 15 bases lying between them. V is TRBV11-2 and J is TRBJ1-3; D might be TRBD1 (6 bases). The material sequenced was peripheral blood. The source is a man aged 80 or over with acute or convalescent COVID-19. In nucleotides, the CDR3 is TGTGCCAGCAGCCACGGGGGGCCGGCGAACACCATATATTTT. Protein: CASSHGGPANTIYF.